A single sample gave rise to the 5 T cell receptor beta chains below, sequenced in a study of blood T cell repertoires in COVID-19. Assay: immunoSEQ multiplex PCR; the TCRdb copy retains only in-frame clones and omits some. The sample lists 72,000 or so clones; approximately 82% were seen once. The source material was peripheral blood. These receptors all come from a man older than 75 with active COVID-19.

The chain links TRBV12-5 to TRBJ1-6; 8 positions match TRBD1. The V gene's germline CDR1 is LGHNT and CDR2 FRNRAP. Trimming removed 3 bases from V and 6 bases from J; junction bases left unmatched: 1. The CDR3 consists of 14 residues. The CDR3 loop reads CASGLGTGNSPLHF. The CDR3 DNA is TGTGCTAGTGGTTTAGGGACAGGTAATTCACCCCTCCACTTT.

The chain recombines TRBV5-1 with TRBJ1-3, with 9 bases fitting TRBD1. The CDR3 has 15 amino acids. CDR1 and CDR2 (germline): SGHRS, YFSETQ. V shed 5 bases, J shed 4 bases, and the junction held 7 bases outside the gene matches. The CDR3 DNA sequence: TGCGCCAGCAGAACCACAGGGGGCGACGGAAACACCATATATTTT. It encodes CASRTTGGDGNTIYF. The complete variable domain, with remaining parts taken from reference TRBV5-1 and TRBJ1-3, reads KAGVTQTPRYLIKTRGQQVTLSCSPISGHRSVSWYQQTPGQGLQFLFEYFSETQRNKGNFPGRFSGRQFSNSRSEMNVSTLELGDSALYLCASRTTGGDGNTIYFGEGSWLTVV.

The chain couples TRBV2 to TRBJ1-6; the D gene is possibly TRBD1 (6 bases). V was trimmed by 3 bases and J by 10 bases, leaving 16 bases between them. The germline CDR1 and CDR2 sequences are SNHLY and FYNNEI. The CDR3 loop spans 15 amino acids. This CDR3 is CASSEEGQPRSPLHF. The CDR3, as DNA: TGTGCCAGCAGTGAGGAAGGACAGCCCAGGTCACCCCTCCACTTT.

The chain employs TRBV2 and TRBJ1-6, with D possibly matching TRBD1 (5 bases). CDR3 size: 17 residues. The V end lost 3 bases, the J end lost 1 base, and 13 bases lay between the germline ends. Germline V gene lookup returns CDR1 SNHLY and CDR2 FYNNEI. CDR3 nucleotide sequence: TGTGCCAGCAGTGAGGGGGTTGGGGGGTCCTATAATTCACCCCTCCACTTT. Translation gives CASSEGVGGSYNSPLHF.

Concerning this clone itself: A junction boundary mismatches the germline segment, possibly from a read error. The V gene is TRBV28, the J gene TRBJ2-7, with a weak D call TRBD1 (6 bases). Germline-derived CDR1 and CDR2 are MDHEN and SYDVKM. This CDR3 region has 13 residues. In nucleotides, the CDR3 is TGTGCCAGCAGTTTATCTATGGGCGGACAACAGGGTTTC. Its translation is CASSLSMGGQQGF.